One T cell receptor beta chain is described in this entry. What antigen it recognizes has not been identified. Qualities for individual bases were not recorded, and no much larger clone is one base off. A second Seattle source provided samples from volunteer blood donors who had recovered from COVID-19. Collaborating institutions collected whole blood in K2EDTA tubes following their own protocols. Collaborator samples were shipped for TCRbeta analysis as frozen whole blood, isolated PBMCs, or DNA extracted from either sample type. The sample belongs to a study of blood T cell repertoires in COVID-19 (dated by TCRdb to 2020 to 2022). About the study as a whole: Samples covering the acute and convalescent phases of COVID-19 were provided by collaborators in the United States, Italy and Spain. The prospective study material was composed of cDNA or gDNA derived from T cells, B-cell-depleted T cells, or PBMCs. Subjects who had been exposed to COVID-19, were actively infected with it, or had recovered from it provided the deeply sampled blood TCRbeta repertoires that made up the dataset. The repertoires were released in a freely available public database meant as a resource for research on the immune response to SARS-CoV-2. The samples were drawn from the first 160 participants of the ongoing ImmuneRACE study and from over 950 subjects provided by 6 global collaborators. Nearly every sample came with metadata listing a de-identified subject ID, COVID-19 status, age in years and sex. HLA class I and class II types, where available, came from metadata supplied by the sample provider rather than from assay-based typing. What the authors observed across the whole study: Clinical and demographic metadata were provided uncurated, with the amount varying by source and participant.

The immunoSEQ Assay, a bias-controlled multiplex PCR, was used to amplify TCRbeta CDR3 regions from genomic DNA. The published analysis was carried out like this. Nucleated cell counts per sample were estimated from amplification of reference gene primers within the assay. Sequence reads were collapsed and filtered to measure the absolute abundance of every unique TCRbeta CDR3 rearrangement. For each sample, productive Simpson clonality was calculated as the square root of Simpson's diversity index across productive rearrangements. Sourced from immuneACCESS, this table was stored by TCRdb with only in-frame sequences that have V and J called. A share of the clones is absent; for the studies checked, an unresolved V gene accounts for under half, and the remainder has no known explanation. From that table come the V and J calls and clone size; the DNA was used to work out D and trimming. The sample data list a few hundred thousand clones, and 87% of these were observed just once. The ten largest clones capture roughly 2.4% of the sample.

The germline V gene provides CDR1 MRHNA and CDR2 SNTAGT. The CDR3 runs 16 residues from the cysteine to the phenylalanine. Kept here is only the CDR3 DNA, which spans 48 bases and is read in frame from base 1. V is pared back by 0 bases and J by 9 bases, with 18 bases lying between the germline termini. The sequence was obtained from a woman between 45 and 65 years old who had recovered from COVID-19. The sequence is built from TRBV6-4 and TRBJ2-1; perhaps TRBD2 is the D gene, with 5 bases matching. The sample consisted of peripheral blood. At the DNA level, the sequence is TGTGCCAGCAGTGACTCGGGTCGCCTAGCAGAGGGTGAGCAGTTCTTC. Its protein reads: CASSDSGRLAEGEQFF.